This T cell receptor beta chain was observed in a study of shared clonotypes between healthy human individuals. Study as a whole: CD4 naive and memory got three plates each, CD8 naive two, CD8 memory one.

Generated by immunoSEQ multiplex PCR, the TCRdb table keeps only in-frame clones and is missing some. This table has about 2.5 million clones, around 92% appearing once. CD4+ cell separation produced CD45RA+ naive and CD45RA-negative memory subsets. The CDR3 is 12 residues long. CDR1 and CDR2 from the germline V gene are SEHNR and FQNEAQ (reference sequence). V was trimmed by 6 bases and J by 10 bases, leaving 15 bases between them. Whole-study results and caveats: What rarefaction showed was incomplete sorted-subset sequencing despite large depth.

For this clone: Antigen specificity is unknown.

J is TRBJ1-2 and V is TRBV7-9, with a possible D match to TRBD1 (6 bases). This TCR came from a man between 18 and 35 years old in good health. Some clones in this sample may be carry-over from other donors' samples. The sequenced material came from naive CD4+ T cells from PBMCs. The subset here: CD45RA+ positively selected. CDR3 protein: CASSRDIGAYTF. The CDR3 DNA reads as TGTGCCAGCAGTCGGGACATCGGGGCCTACACCTTC.